This T cell receptor (beta chain) was captured by sequencing in a study of T-cell reconstitution after alpha-beta-depleted transplantation in children. Notes on the study in general: Some patients showed high day-60 TCRbeta diversity, which derived from surviving recipient T cells and thymic progenitors. At one year after transplant, newly produced T cells mostly accounted for T-cell counts and diversity. Expanded clones from the graft, numbering several hundred, reportedly supplied alpha-beta T cells about two months after transplant.

Comment on this clonotype: As yet, its antigen is unknown.

The TCRbeta library incorporated unique molecular identifiers. TCRdb redid the calling of the PCR reads with MiXCR, one entry per CDR3 protein. Of roughly 340,000 distinct CDR3 sequences listed, 16% are singletons. Unmatched junction bases numbered 12, after V lost 4 bases and J lost 3 bases. Germline loops: CDR1 LGHNA, CDR2 YNFKEQ. The CDR3 extends over 17 amino acids. This TCR came from a male patient aged 2 to 10 who had a stem cell transplant for acute lymphoblastic leukemia, so the T cells may come from the graft donor. J is TRBJ2-4 and V is TRBV4-2, with 7 bases identical to TRBD1. The specimen comprised PBMCs, mostly from graft donor cells, sampled 360 days after TCRalphabeta/CD19-depleted stem cell transplant. The CDR3 region is CASSLKTGRQGKNIQYF. CDR3 sequence (DNA): TGTGCCAGCAGCCTCAAAACGGGAAGACAGGGCAAAAACATTCAGTACTTC.